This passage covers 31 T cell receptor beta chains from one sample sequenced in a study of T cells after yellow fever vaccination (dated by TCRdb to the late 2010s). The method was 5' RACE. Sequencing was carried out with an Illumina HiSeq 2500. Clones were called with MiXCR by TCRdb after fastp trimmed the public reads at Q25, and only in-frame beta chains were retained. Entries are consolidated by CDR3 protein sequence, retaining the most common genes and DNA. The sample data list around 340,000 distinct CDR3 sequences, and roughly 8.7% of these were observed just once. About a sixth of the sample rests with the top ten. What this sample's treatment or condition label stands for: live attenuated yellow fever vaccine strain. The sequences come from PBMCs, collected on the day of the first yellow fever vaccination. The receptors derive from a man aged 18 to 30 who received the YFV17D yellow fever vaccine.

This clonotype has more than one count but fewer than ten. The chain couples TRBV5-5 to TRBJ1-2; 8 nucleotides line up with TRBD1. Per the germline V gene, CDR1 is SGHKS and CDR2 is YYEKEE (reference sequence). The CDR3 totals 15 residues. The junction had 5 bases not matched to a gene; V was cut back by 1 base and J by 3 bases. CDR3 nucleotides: TGTGCCAGCAGCTTGTTTCAGACAGGGGACTATGGCTACACCTTC. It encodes CASSLFQTGDYGYTF.

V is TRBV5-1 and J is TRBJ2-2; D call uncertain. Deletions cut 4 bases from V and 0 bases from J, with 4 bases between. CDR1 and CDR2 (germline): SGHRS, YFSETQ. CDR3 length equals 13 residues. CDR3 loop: CASSAPNTGELFF. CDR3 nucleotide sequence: TGCGCCAGCAGCGCCCCGAACACCGGGGAGCTGTTTTTT.

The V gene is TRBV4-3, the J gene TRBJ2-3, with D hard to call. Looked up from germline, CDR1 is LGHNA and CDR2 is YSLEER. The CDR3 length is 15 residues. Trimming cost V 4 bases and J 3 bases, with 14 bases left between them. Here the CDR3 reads CASSPLPGQTDTQYF. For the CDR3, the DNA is TGCGCCAGCAGCCCCCTCCCTGGGCAAACAGATACGCAGTATTTT.

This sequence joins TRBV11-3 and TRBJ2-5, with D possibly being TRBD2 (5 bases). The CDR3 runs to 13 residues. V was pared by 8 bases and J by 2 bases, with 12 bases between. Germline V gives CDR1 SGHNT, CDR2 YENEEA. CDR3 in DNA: TGTGCCAGCTCCCGGGAAGGTCAAGAGACCCAGTACTTC. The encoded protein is CASSREGQETQYF.

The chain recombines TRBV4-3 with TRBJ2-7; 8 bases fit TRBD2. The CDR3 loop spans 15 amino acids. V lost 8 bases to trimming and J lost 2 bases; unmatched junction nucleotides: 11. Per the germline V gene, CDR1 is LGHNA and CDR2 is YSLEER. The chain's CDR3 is CASSGWGSGTYEQYF. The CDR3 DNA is TGCGCCAGCTCAGGTTGGGGTAGCGGGACCTACGAGCAGTACTTC.

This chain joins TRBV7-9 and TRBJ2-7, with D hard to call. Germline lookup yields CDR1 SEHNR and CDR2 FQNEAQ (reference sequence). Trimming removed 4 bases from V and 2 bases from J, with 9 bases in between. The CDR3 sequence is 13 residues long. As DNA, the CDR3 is TGTGCCAGCAGCTCGGGTCATACCTACGAGCAGTACTTC. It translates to CASSSGHTYEQYF.

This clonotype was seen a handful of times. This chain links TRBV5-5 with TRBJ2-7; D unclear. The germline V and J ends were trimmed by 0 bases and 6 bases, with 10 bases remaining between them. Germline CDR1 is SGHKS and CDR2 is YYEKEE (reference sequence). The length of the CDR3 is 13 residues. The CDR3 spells CASSLVLISEQYV. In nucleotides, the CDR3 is TGTGCCAGCAGCTTGGTTCTAATAAGCGAGCAGTACGTC.

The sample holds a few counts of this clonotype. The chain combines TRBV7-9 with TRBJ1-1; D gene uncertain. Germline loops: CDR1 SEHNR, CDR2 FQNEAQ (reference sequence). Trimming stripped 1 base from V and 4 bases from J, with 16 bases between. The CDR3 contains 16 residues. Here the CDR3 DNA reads TGTGCCAGCAGCTTAGGGTCCGCGTGGGGTGGCACTGAAGCTTTCTTT. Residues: CASSLGSAWGGTEAFF.

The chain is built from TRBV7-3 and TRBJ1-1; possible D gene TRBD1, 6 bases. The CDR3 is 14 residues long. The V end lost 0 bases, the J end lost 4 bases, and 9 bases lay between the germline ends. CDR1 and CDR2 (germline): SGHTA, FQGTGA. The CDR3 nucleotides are TGTGCCAGCAGCTTAACAGGGGGGATCACTGAAGCTTTCTTT. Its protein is CASSLTGGITEAFF.

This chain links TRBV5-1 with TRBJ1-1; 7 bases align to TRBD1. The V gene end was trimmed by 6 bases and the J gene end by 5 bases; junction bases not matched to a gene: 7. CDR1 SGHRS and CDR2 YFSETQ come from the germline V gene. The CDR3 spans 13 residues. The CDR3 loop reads CASTQGRGTEAFF. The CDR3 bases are TGCGCCAGCACCCAAGGCAGGGGGACTGAAGCTTTCTTT.

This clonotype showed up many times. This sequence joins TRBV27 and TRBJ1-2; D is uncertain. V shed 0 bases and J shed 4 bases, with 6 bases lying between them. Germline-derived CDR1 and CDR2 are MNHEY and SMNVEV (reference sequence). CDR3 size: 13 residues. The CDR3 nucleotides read TGTGCCAGCAGTTTATCTGACGGCTATGGCTACACCTTC. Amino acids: CASSLSDGYGYTF.

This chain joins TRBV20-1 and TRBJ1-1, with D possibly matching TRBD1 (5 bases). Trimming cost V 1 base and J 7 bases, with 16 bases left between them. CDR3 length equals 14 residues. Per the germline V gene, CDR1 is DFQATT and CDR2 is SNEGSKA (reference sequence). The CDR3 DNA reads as TGCAGTGCTAGAGGGCCCGTGCCAACAGGTGAAGCTTTCTTT. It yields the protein CSARGPVPTGEAFF.

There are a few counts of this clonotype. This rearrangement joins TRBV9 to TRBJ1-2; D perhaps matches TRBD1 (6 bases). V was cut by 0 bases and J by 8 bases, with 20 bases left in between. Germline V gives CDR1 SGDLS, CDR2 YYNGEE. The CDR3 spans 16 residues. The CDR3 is CASSVGRTGIGSGYTF. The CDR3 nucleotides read TGTGCCAGCAGCGTAGGGAGAACAGGGATAGGCTCAGGCTACACCTTC.

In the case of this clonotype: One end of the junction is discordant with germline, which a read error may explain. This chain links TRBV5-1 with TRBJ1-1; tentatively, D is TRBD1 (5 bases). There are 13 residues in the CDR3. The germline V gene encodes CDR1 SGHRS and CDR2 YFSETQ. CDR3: CGSSRVGRSEAFF. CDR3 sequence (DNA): TGCGGCAGCAGCCGAGTGGGGCGCTCTGAAGCTTTCTTT.

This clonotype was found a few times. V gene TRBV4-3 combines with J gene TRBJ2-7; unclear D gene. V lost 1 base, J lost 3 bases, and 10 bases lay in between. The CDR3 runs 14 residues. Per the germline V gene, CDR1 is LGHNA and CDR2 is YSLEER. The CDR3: CASSQGYGFYEQYF. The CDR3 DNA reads TGCGCCAGCAGCCAAGGTTACGGGTTCTACGAGCAGTACTTC.

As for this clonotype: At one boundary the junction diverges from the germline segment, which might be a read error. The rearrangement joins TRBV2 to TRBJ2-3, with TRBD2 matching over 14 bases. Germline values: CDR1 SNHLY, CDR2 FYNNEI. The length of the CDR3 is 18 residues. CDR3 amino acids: CACSLERTSGGTTDTQYF. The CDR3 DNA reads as TGTGCCTGCAGTTTAGAAAGGACTAGCGGGGGGACCACAGATACGCAGTATTTT.

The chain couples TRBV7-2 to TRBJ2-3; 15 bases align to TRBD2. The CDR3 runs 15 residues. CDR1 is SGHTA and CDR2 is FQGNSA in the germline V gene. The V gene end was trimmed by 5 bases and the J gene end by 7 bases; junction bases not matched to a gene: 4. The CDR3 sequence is CASSAGLAGGNTQYF. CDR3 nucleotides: TGTGCCAGCAGCGCGGGACTAGCGGGGGGTAATACGCAGTATTTT.

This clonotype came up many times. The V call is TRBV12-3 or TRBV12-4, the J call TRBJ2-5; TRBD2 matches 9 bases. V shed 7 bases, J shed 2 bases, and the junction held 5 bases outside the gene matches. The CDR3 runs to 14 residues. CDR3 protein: CASTLRGGQETQYF. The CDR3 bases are TGTGCCAGCACCTTGCGGGGGGGACAAGAGACCCAGTACTTC.

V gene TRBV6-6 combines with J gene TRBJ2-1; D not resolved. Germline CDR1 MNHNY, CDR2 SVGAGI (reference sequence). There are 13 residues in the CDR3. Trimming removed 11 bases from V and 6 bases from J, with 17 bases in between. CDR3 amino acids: CAARRIMSNEQFF. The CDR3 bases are TGTGCCGCGCGCAGAATCATGAGCAATGAGCAGTTCTTC.

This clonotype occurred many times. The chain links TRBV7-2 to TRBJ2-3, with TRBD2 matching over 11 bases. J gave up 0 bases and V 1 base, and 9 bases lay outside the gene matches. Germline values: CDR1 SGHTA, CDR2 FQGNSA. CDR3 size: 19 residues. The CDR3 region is CASSLGLAGGPSSTDTQYF. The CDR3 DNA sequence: TGTGCCAGCAGCTTAGGGCTAGCGGGGGGCCCTTCTAGCACAGATACGCAGTATTTT. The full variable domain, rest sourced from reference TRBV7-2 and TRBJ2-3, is GAGVSQSPSNKVTEKGKDVELRCDPISGHTALYWYRQSLGQGLEFLIYFQGNSAPDKSGLPSDRFSAERTGGSVSTLTIQRTQQEDSAVYLCASSLGLAGGPSSTDTQYFGPGTRLTVL.

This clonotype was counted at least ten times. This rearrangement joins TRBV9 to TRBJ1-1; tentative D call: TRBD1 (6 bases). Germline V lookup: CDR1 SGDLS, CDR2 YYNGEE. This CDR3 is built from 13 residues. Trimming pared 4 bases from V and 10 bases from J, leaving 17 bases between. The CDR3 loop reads CASSRSGGQRAFF. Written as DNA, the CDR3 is TGTGCCAGCAGCAGATCGGGGGGGCAAAGAGCTTTCTTT. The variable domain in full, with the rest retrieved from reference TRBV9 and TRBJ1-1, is DSGVTQTPKHLITATGQRVTLRCSPRSGDLSVYWYQQSLDQGLQFLIQYYNGEERAKGNILERFSAQQFPDLHSELNLSSLELGDSALYFCASSRSGGQRAFFGQGTRLTVV.

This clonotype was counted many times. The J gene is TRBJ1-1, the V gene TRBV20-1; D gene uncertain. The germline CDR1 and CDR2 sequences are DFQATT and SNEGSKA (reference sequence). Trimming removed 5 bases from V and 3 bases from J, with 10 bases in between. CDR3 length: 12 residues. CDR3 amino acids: CSAGRGDTEAFF. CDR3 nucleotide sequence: TGCAGTGCTGGCCGCGGGGACACTGAAGCTTTCTTT.

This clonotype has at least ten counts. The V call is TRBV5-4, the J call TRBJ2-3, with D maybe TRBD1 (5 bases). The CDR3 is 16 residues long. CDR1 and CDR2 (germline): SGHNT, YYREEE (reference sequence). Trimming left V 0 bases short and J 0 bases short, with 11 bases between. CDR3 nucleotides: TGTGCCAGCAGCTTGGGGACAATCCGGAGCACAGATACGCAGTATTTT. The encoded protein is CASSLGTIRSTDTQYF. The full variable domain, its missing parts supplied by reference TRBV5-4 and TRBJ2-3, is ETGVTQSPTHLIKTRGQQVTLRCSSQSGHNTVSWYQQALGQGPQFIFQYYREEENGRGNFPPRFSGLQFPNYSSELNVNALELDDSALYLCASSLGTIRSTDTQYFGPGTRLTVL.

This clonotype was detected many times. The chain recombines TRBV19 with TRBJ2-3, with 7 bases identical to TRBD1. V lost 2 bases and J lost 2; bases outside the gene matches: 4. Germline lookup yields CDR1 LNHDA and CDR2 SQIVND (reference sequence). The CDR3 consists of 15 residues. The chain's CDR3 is CASSIWDSSTDTQYF. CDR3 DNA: TGTGCCAGTAGTATATGGGACAGCTCCACAGATACGCAGTATTTT.

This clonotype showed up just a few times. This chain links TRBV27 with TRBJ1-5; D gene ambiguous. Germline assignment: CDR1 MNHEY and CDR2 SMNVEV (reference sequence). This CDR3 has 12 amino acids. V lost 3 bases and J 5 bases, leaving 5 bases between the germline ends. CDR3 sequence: CASSFIDQPQHF. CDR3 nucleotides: TGTGCCAGCAGTTTTATAGATCAGCCCCAGCATTTT.

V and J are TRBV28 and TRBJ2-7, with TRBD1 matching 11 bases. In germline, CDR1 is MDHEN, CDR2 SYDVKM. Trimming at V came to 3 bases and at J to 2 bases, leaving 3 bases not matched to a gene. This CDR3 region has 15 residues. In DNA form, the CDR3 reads TGTGCCAGCAGTTTCCTGGGACAGGGGGCCTACGAGCAGTACTTC. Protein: CASSFLGQGAYEQYF.

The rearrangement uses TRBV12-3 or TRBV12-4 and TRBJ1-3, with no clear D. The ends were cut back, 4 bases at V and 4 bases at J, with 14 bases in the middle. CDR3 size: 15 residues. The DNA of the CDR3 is TGTGCCAGCAGTTCAGCGAGTGGAGGAGGAAACACCATATATTTT. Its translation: CASSSASGGGNTIYF.

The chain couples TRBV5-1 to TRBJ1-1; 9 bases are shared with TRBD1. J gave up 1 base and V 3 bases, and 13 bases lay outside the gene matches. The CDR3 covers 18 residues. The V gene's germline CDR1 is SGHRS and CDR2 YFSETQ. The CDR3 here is CASSSPPGQGSGNTEAFF. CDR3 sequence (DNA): TGCGCCAGCAGCTCCCCACCGGGACAGGGTTCGGGGAACACTGAAGCTTTCTTT.

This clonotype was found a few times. For the CDR3, the DNA is TGCGCCAGCAGCTTGTTGGGGAGGTACAATGAGCAGTTCTTC. It is translated as CASSLLGRYNEQFF. The chain carries TRBV5-1 and TRBJ2-1; maybe TRBD2 (6 bases). Germline loops: CDR1 SGHRS, CDR2 YFSETQ. V lost 1 base and J lost 4, with 9 bases in between. The CDR3 extends over 14 amino acids. Together with reference TRBV5-1 and TRBJ2-1, the CDR3 gives the full variable domain: KAGVTQTPRYLIKTRGQQVTLSCSPISGHRSVSWYQQTPGQGLQFLFEYFSETQRNKGNFPGRFSGRQFSNSRSEMNVSTLELGDSALYLCASSLLGRYNEQFFGPGTRLTVL.

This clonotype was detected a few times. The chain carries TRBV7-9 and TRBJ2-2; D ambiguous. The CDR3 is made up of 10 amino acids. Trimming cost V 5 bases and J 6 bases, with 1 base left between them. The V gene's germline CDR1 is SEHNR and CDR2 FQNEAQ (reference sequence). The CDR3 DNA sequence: TGTGCCAGCAGCCCCGGGGAGCTGTTTTTT. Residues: CASSPGELFF.

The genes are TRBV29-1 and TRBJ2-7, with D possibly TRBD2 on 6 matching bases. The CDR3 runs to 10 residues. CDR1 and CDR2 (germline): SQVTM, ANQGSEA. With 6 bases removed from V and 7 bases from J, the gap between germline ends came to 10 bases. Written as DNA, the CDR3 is TGCAGCGTGCTCGGGAGAGAGCAGTACTTC. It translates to CSVLGREQYF.